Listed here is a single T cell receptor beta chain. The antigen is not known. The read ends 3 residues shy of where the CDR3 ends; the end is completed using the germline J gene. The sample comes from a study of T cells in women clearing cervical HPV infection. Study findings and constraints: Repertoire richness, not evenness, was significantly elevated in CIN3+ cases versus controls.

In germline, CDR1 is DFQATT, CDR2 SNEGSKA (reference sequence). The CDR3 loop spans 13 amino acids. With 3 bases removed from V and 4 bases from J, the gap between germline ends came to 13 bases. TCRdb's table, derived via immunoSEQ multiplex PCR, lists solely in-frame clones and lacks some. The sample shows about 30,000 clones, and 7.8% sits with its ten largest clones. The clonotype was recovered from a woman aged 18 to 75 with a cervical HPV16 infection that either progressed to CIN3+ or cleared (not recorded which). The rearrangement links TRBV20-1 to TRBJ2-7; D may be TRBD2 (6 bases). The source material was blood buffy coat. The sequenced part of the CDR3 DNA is TGCAGTGCTAGTTCGGGGGTTGTATACGAG. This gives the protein CSASSGVVYE. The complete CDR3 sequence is CSASSGVVYEQYF.